These 21 T cell receptor beta chains were all obtained from the same sample, sequenced in a study of blood T cell repertoires in COVID-19. The table came from immunoSEQ multiplex PCR; TCRdb's copy has only in-frame clones and leaves some out. The table shows about 210,000 clones, with 65% to 90% occurring only once. Sample: peripheral blood. These receptors all stem from a man in his forties or fifties with COVID-19, enrolled during active disease.

The chain recombines TRBV9 with TRBJ1-4; D not certain. Per the germline V gene, CDR1 is SGDLS and CDR2 is YYNGEE. The CDR3 runs to 13 residues. Deletions cut 0 bases from V and 7 bases from J, with 7 bases between. The CDR3 DNA sequence: TGTGCCAGCAGCGTAGATCTAGGTGAAAAACTGTTTTTT. Translation: CASSVDLGEKLFF.

This chain uses TRBV30 with TRBJ1-2, with D perhaps matching TRBD1 (6 bases). Germline loops: CDR1 GTSNPN, CDR2 SVGIG (reference sequence). V shed 1 base and J shed 7 bases, with 13 bases lying between them. The CDR3 loop spans 13 amino acids. As DNA, the CDR3 is TGTGCCTGGAGTGGTGGGGGGGCTGTTGGCTACACCTTC. This encodes CAWSGGGAVGYTF.

The chain is built from TRBV6-6 and TRBJ1-5; D uncertain. This CDR3 has 16 residues. The germline V and J ends were trimmed by 2 bases and 11 bases, with 22 bases remaining between them. CDR1 and CDR2 (germline): MNHNY, SVGAGI (reference sequence). This CDR3 reads CASSYGPDPIWGAQHF. Here the CDR3 DNA reads TGTGCCAGCAGTTACGGGCCGGACCCCATTTGGGGAGCCCAGCATTTT.

The rearrangement uses TRBV27 and TRBJ1-2; a weak D match, TRBD1 (5 bases). Trimming removed 2 bases from V and 4 bases from J, with 8 bases in between. This CDR3 contains 13 residues. Germline V CDR1 and CDR2: MNHEY, SMNVEV (reference sequence). CDR3: CASSLTGVYGYTF. CDR3 nucleotides: TGTGCCAGCAGTTTAACGGGGGTCTATGGCTACACCTTC.

The chain couples TRBV3-1 (or the pseudogene TRBV3-2) to TRBJ2-7; tentatively, D is TRBD1 (5 bases). The ends were cut back, 0 bases at V and 12 bases at J, with 15 bases in the middle. CDR1 is LGHDT and CDR2 is YNNKEL in the germline V gene (reference sequence). The CDR3 spans 13 residues. The CDR3: CASSQDLQGAMYF. The CDR3 DNA sequence: TGTGCCAGCAGCCAAGATCTCCAGGGTGCGATGTACTTC.

This chain connects TRBV9 to TRBJ2-2; 8 bases align to TRBD1. Germline CDR1 and CDR2: SGDLS and YYNGEE. The CDR3 is 15 residues long. The V gene end was trimmed by 0 bases and the J gene end by 8 bases; junction bases not matched to a gene: 6. The chain's CDR3 is CASSVVQGATGELFF. The CDR3 DNA sequence: TGTGCCAGCAGCGTAGTCCAGGGGGCGACGGGGGAGCTGTTTTTT.

V is TRBV6-1 and J is TRBJ2-1, with D perhaps matching TRBD1 (5 bases). Trimming cost V 0 bases and J 0 bases, with 12 bases left between them. Germline-derived CDR1 and CDR2 are MNHNS and SASEGT. CDR3 size: 17 residues. CDR3 residues: CASSEASWQGSYNEQFF. The DNA for the CDR3 is TGTGCCAGCAGTGAAGCGAGTTGGCAGGGCTCCTACAATGAGCAGTTCTTC.

The rearrangement uses TRBV7-9 and TRBJ2-5; 8 nucleotides agree with TRBD2. Looked up from germline, CDR1 is SEHNR and CDR2 is FQNEAQ (reference sequence). V shed 2 bases, J shed 1 base, and the junction held 12 bases outside the gene matches. The CDR3 extends over 18 amino acids. In DNA form, the CDR3 reads TGTGCCAGCAGCTTACCCCGGTTTAGCGGGAATATCCAAGAGACCCAGTACTTC. Protein product: CASSLPRFSGNIQETQYF.

The chain employs TRBV6-5 and TRBJ1-5; no clear D. Germline V lookup: CDR1 MNHEY, CDR2 SVGAGI. CDR3 length: 15 amino acids. The ends were cut back, 6 bases at V and 2 bases at J, with 14 bases in the middle. CDR3 amino acids: CASRQRGKGNQPQHF. CDR3 bases: TGTGCCAGCAGGCAGAGAGGGAAGGGCAATCAGCCCCAGCATTTT.

Points on this clone: One end of the junction is discordant with germline, which a read error may explain. The chain joins TRBV5-1 to TRBJ2-7; TRBD2 might be the D (5 bases). CDR1 and CDR2 from the germline V gene are SGHRS and YFSETQ. This CDR3 contains 15 residues. This CDR3 is CASSLAGTGSSEQYF. The CDR3 coding sequence is TGCGCCAGCAGCTTGGCCGGAACGGGGTCCTCCGAGCAGTACTTC.

This clone was found once. The chain carries TRBV27 and TRBJ2-3; no clear D. Trimming removed 7 bases at V and 3 bases at J, with 11 bases between. The CDR3 runs to 13 residues. Germline V gene sequence: CDR1 MNHEY, CDR2 SMNVEV (reference sequence). The CDR3 sequence: CASTHSGTDTQYF. As DNA, the CDR3 is TGTGCCAGCACTCATAGTGGTACAGATACGCAGTATTTT.

The chain combines TRBV20-1 with TRBJ1-1; TRBD1 agrees at 8 bases. Germline CDR1 is DFQATT and CDR2 is SNEGSKA (reference sequence). The CDR3 runs 13 residues. The V gene end was trimmed by 3 bases and the J gene end by 5 bases; junction bases not matched to a gene: 5. CDR3 sequence reads: CSASRQGRTEAFF. The DNA for the CDR3 is TGCAGTGCTAGTAGACAGGGGAGGACTGAAGCTTTCTTT.

The chain is built from TRBV4-1 and TRBJ2-1; D may be TRBD2 (5 bases). The germline V gene has CDR1 MGHRA and CDR2 YSYEKL. Trimming stripped 0 bases from V and 1 base from J, with 7 bases between. This CDR3 comprises 15 residues. As DNA, the CDR3 is TGCGCCAGCAGCCAAGACTGGAGGTCCTACAATGAGCAGTTCTTC. Protein sequence: CASSQDWRSYNEQFF.

The genes are TRBV29-1 and TRBJ2-7, with 7 nucleotides matching TRBD2. CDR1 and CDR2 from the germline V gene are SQVTM and ANQGSEA. The CDR3 sequence is 13 residues long. The trim removed 5 bases at V and 4 bases at J, leaving 8 bases unmatched. Here the CDR3 DNA reads TGCAGCGTTTTGAGAGGGGAGGGGTACGAGCAGTACTTC. This codes for CSVLRGEGYEQYF.

Written as DNA, the CDR3 is TGTGCCAGCAGCGAGTGGGCGGAAAAACTGTTTTTT. It translates to CASSEWAEKLFF. The V gene is TRBV7-9, the J gene TRBJ1-4; D not resolved. Trimming took off 5 bases at V and 8 bases at J, with 9 bases between the two ends. The CDR3 is 12 residues long. Germline lookup yields CDR1 SEHNR and CDR2 FQNEAQ (reference sequence).

The chain is built from TRBV7-2 and TRBJ1-1, with TRBD1 matching over 10 bases. CDR3 length: 16 amino acids. Looked up from germline, CDR1 is SGHTA and CDR2 is FQGNSA. Losses at the gene ends were 5 bases for V and 6 bases for J; bases not matched to a gene: 12. CDR3 bases: TGTGCCAGCAGCCGCGGGCCGGGGACAGGGGCCCCTGAAGCTTTCTTT. Translated: CASSRGPGTGAPEAFF.

The V and J genes are TRBV3-1 (or the pseudogene TRBV3-2) and TRBJ1-2, with a tentative D call TRBD1 (6 bases). Germline V gene data show CDR1 as LGHDT and CDR2 as YNNKEL (reference sequence). This CDR3 region has 13 residues. V lost 1 base, J lost 10 bases, and 13 bases lay in between. This CDR3 is CASSQVGTTLYTF. DNA for the CDR3: TGTGCCAGCAGCCAAGTTGGGACAACTCTCTACACCTTC.

The chain recombines TRBV7-3 with TRBJ2-3; 7 nucleotides agree with TRBD1. J lost 1 base, V lost 4 bases, and 2 bases had no gene match. The CDR3 sequence is 14 residues long. Germline CDR1 is SGHTA and CDR2 is FQGTGA. CDR3 sequence reads: CASSSGTGTDTQYF. The CDR3 nucleotides are TGTGCCAGCAGCTCCGGGACAGGCACAGATACGCAGTATTTT.

This clone was counted only a few times. This chain connects TRBV7-6 to TRBJ2-1, with D possibly being TRBD2 (6 bases). The CDR3 covers 14 residues. Germline assignment: CDR1 SGHVS and CDR2 FNYEAQ. V was cut by 5 bases and J by 8 bases, with 16 bases left in between. The CDR3 DNA sequence: TGTGCCAGCAGCGTAATGGGGGGAGGTGATGAGCAGTTCTTC. Encoded protein: CASSVMGGGDEQFF.

The chain has TRBV7-9 and TRBJ2-7, with D possibly TRBD2 on 6 matching bases. Germline V gene lookup returns CDR1 SEHNR and CDR2 FQNEAQ (reference sequence). This CDR3 region has 15 residues. The V end was cut by 6 bases, the J end by 2 bases, with 17 bases between. The CDR3 DNA reads TGTGCCAGCAGTCGCGACGGGGGAATCGCCTACGAGCAGTACTTC. Residues: CASSRDGGIAYEQYF.

The V gene is TRBV5-1, the J gene TRBJ2-7, with 7 bases that match TRBD1. V shed 4 bases and J 2 bases; nucleotides not matched to a gene: 18. This CDR3 is built from 18 residues. Germline loops: CDR1 SGHRS, CDR2 YFSETQ. The CDR3 spells CASSPEGPTRGPTYEQYF. CDR3 bases: TGCGCCAGCAGCCCCGAGGGACCGACGAGGGGGCCCACCTACGAGCAGTACTTC.